These 26 T cell receptor beta chains share one sample of origin, sequenced in a study of PD-1 blockade in classical Hodgkin lymphoma. Every one of the patients relapsed after autologous stem cell transplantation (brentuximab vedotin exposure was variable). The data were produced by immunoSEQ multiplex PCR, yet TCRdb's version contains in-frame clones alone and is incomplete. The table includes 40,000 to 45,000 clones, 76% detected once. The material sequenced was peripheral blood mononuclear cells (PBMCs), taken at baseline. The receptors stem from a human donor with classical Hodgkin lymphoma.

This chain uses TRBV6-6 with TRBJ1-1; D is ambiguous. The CDR3 has 12 amino acids. V was cut by 4 bases and J by 4 bases, with 7 bases left in between. Germline loops: CDR1 MNHNY, CDR2 SVGAGI (reference sequence). The CDR3 DNA is TGTGCCAGCAGTTCTTCCCCCACTGAAGCTTTCTTT. Its protein is CASSSSPTEAFF.

This clone was counted only a few times. The V and J genes are TRBV28 and TRBJ1-2; weak D call: TRBD1 (6 bases). V gave up 4 bases and J gave up 4 bases, with 22 bases separating them. Germline CDR1 is MDHEN and CDR2 is SYDVKM. This CDR3 comprises 17 residues. For the CDR3, the DNA is TGTGCCAGCAGTTCCCCTTGGACGGGGGCGTCTTCCTATGGCTACACCTTC. Translating gives CASSSPWTGASSYGYTF.

The chain uses TRBV7-3 and TRBJ2-1; 7 bases are a match to TRBD1. The CDR3 loop spans 15 amino acids. The germline V gene encodes CDR1 SGHTA and CDR2 FQGTGA. The V gene end was trimmed by 2 bases and the J gene end by 6 bases; junction bases not matched to a gene: 7. CDR3 in amino acids: CASSLPNRGGNEQFF. The DNA for the CDR3 is TGTGCCAGCAGCTTACCCAACAGGGGTGGCAATGAGCAGTTCTTC. The full variable domain, in which reference TRBV7-3 and TRBJ2-1 provide the parts outside the CDR3, is GAGVSQTPSNKVTEKGKYVELRCDPISGHTALYWYRQSLGQGPEFLIYFQGTGAADDSGLPNDRFFAVRPEGSVSTLKIQRTERGDSAVYLCASSLPNRGGNEQFFGPGTRLTVL.

The chain carries TRBV28 and TRBJ2-7; either TRBD1 or TRBD2 may supply D (5 bases each). The CDR3 has 15 residues. Germline CDR1 is MDHEN and CDR2 is SYDVKM. Trimming shortened V by 2 bases and J by 2 bases, and 13 bases separated the two germline ends. The CDR3 is CASSLMGTRTYEQYF. DNA for the CDR3: TGTGCCAGCAGTTTAATGGGGACGAGAACCTACGAGCAGTACTTC.

The rearrangement uses TRBV29-1 and TRBJ2-1, with 7 bases identical to TRBD1. The V gene's germline CDR1 is SQVTM and CDR2 ANQGSEA. V dropped 3 bases and J dropped 7; count of bases not matched to a gene: 9. The CDR3 is made up of 14 amino acids. CDR3 DNA: TGCAGCGTTGAGCCGGGACAGATCCAAAATGAGCAGTTCTTC. Protein: CSVEPGQIQNEQFF.

This chain joins TRBV9 and TRBJ2-1; 13 nucleotides match TRBD2. This CDR3 has 15 amino acids. Losses at the gene ends were 4 bases for V and 7 bases for J; bases not matched to a gene: 5. The germline gives CDR1 SGDLS, CDR2 YYNGEE. The CDR3 coding sequence is TGTGCCAGCAGCCCGGGACTAGCGGGAAAGAATGAGCAGTTCTTC. This codes for CASSPGLAGKNEQFF.

There are many counts of this clone. The chain couples TRBV7-8 to TRBJ2-7; TRBD1 matches 10 bases. Germline trimming cut 1 base from V and 6 bases from J; bases unmatched to any gene: 9. Germline CDR1 SGHVS, CDR2 FQNEAQ. This CDR3 is built from 16 residues. The CDR3 here is CASSLDSGTGASEQYF. CDR3 in DNA: TGTGCCAGCAGCTTAGATTCCGGGACAGGGGCAAGCGAGCAGTACTTC.

The CDR3 region has the DNA TGTGCCTGGACCGCGGGAAGAAACGATCAGCCCCAGCATTTT. Protein: CAWTAGRNDQPQHF. The chain links TRBV30 to TRBJ1-5; D is unclear. The CDR3 is 14 amino acids. The germline CDR1 and CDR2 sequences are GTSNPN and SVGIG (reference sequence). The V gene lost 4 bases and the J gene lost 5 bases, with 15 bases spanning the gap.

The chain has TRBV30 and TRBJ2-5; D uncertain. The V gene lost 1 base and the J gene lost 0 bases, with 6 bases spanning the gap. In germline, CDR1 is GTSNPN, CDR2 SVGIG (reference sequence). CDR3 size: 13 residues. The CDR3 sequence is CAWSGLNQETQYF. In DNA, the CDR3 is TGTGCCTGGAGTGGGCTGAACCAAGAGACCCAGTACTTC.

The V call is TRBV6-6, the J call TRBJ1-1; D remains unclear. The germline V and J ends were trimmed by 10 bases and 0 bases, with 12 bases remaining between them. The germline V gene has CDR1 MNHNY and CDR2 SVGAGI (reference sequence). The length of the CDR3 is 13 residues. The CDR3 region is CATSYGMNTEAFF. The CDR3 nucleotides are TGTGCCACCAGCTACGGGATGAACACTGAAGCTTTCTTT.

This chain links TRBV27 with TRBJ2-7, with TRBD2 matching over 7 bases. With 5 bases clipped from V and 0 bases from J, the junction kept 13 bases outside the gene matches. The germline gives CDR1 MNHEY, CDR2 SMNVEV (reference sequence). This CDR3 region has 17 residues. In DNA, the CDR3 is TGTGCCAGCAGTCCCAAAGGCCTAGCGGCGAGCTCCTACGAGCAGTACTTC. Encoded protein: CASSPKGLAASSYEQYF.

The chain recombines TRBV9 with TRBJ1-1, with D possibly TRBD1 on 5 matching bases. This CDR3 spans 12 amino acids. Germline loops: CDR1 SGDLS, CDR2 YYNGEE. Between the trimmed V and J ends, which lost 5 bases and 8 bases, there was a span of 13 bases. CDR3 in DNA: TGTGCCAGCAGTTATGGGGAGGGGGAAGCTTTCTTT. Amino acids: CASSYGEGEAFF. The full variable domain, in which reference TRBV9 and TRBJ1-1 provide the parts outside the CDR3, is DSGVTQTPKHLITATGQRVTLRCSPRSGDLSVYWYQQSLDQGLQFLIQYYNGEERAKGNILERFSAQQFPDLHSELNLSSLELGDSALYFCASSYGEGEAFFGQGTRLTVV.

The rearrangement joins TRBV6-1 to TRBJ2-7; weak D call: TRBD2 (6 bases). Germline CDR1 and CDR2: MNHNS and SASEGT. The V end was cut by 2 bases, the J end by 3 bases, with 11 bases between. This CDR3 has 14 amino acids. In nucleotides, the CDR3 is TGTGCCAGCAGTGAAACGGGAGTATTCTACGAGCAGTACTTC. Amino acids: CASSETGVFYEQYF.

This clone was counted between two and nine times. The chain links TRBV6-6 to TRBJ2-6; D remains ambiguous. The CDR3 has 14 residues. Germline loops: CDR1 MNHNY, CDR2 SVGAGI (reference sequence). The ends were cut back, 6 bases at V and 2 bases at J, with 8 bases in the middle. In nucleotides, the CDR3 is TGTGCCAGCAGGCAAGGAGCTGGGGCCAACGTCCTGACTTTC. Amino acids: CASRQGAGANVLTF.

The V gene is TRBV9, the J gene TRBJ2-7; D is perhaps TRBD1 or TRBD2 (5 bases each). V lost 4 bases and J 0 bases, leaving 14 bases between the germline ends. Per the germline V gene, CDR1 is SGDLS and CDR2 is YYNGEE. This CDR3 comprises 15 residues. This CDR3 is CASSSGTLSSYEQYF. As DNA, the CDR3 is TGTGCCAGCAGCTCCGGGACGCTTAGCTCCTACGAGCAGTACTTC.

This rearrangement joins TRBV18 to TRBJ1-4; the D gene is possibly TRBD1 (6 bases). Trimming cost V 6 bases and J 11 bases, with 19 bases left between them. This CDR3 is built from 14 residues. Per germline, CDR1 KGHSH and CDR2 LQKENI. CDR3 amino acids: CASSPGATGVKLFF. The CDR3 coding sequence is TGTGCCAGCTCCCCAGGGGCGACCGGCGTGAAACTGTTTTTT.

The genes are TRBV7-2 and TRBJ2-7; 9 nucleotides line up with TRBD1. The CDR3 has 15 amino acids. V dropped 5 bases and J dropped 9; count of bases not matched to a gene: 14. CDR1 is SGHTA, CDR2 FQGNSA, per germline. For the CDR3, the DNA is TGTGCCAGCAGCACCACACCCGGGACAGGGATAGGGCAGTACTTC. This gives the protein CASSTTPGTGIGQYF.

The count of this clone is one. This rearrangement joins TRBV19 to TRBJ2-7; TRBD1 might be the D (6 bases). Deletions cut 5 bases from V and 0 bases from J, with 8 bases between. This CDR3 has 13 residues. CDR1 is LNHDA, CDR2 SQIVND, per germline (reference sequence). CDR3 sequence: CASSLQGSYEQYF. CDR3 in DNA: TGTGCCAGTAGTTTACAGGGCTCCTACGAGCAGTACTTC.

V usage is TRBV7-2 and J usage is TRBJ1-5; TRBD1 might be the D (6 bases). CDR1 is SGHTA and CDR2 is FQGNSA in the germline V gene. The CDR3 totals 16 residues. Trimming stripped 1 base from V and 7 bases from J, with 17 bases between. The CDR3 protein is CASSLGGAGTHQPQHF. The CDR3 region has the DNA TGTGCCAGCAGCTTAGGGGGGGCGGGGACCCACCAGCCCCAGCATTTT.

A single count supports this clone. The chain has TRBV21-1 and TRBJ1-5. TRBV21-1 is reported as a pseudogene. The CDR3 is made up of 17 amino acids. CDR3 bases: TGTGCCAGCAGCAATCGAGACCGCTTAAGGCCTAACCAGCCCCAGCATTTT. This sequence encodes CASSNRDRLRPNQPQHF.

The rearrangement uses TRBV4-1 and TRBJ2-6; no clear D. Germline CDR1 and CDR2: MGHRA and YSYEKL. The CDR3 extends over 17 amino acids. The V end lost 1 base, the J end lost 1 base, and 11 bases lay between the germline ends. CDR3 nucleotides: TGCGCCAGCAGCCAAGTAGGCAGAGGATCTGGGGCCAACGTCCTGACTTTC. Its translation is CASSQVGRGSGANVLTF.

The chain links TRBV14 to TRBJ2-1, with 11 bases that match TRBD2. The CDR3 totals 15 residues. Germline V gene data show CDR1 as SGHDN and CDR2 as FVKESK. V lost 3 bases to trimming and J lost 6 bases; unmatched junction nucleotides: 4. CDR3 sequence (DNA): TGTGCCAGCAGCCAGGGTAGCGGGAGGGCCAATGAGCAGTTCTTC. Residues: CASSQGSGRANEQFF.

The rearrangement joins TRBV4-3 to TRBJ2-3, with D hard to call. From germline, CDR1 is LGHNA and CDR2 YSLEER. This CDR3 contains 14 residues. V was clipped by 0 bases and J by 6 bases, with 10 bases between them. In DNA, the CDR3 is TGCGCCAGCAGCCAAGAGGGCGAGAGGGATACGCAGTATTTT. It is translated as CASSQEGERDTQYF.

J is TRBJ1-1 and V is TRBV27, with D maybe TRBD1 (5 bases). The CDR3 has 14 residues. From germline, CDR1 is MNHEY and CDR2 SMNVEV (reference sequence). V was cut by 0 bases and J by 5 bases, with 10 bases left in between. The CDR3 loop is CASSLSSGGTEAFF. The DNA for the CDR3 is TGTGCCAGCAGTTTATCTAGCGGGGGAACTGAAGCTTTCTTT.

The rearrangement joins TRBV7-3 to TRBJ1-1, with a possible D match to TRBD1 (5 bases). The germline gives CDR1 SGHTA, CDR2 FQGTGA. V lost 5 bases and J 4 bases, leaving 14 bases between the germline ends. The CDR3 contains 14 residues. The CDR3 region is CASSPTARGTEAFF. The CDR3, as DNA: TGTGCCAGCAGCCCGACAGCCCGGGGCACTGAAGCTTTCTTT.

The CDR3 region is CASSVDGGISYEQYF. The CDR3 DNA follows: TGTGCCAGCAGCGTAGATGGAGGGATCTCCTACGAGCAGTACTTC. The genes are TRBV9 and TRBJ2-7; a weak D match, TRBD2 (6 bases). The CDR3 loop spans 15 amino acids. Germline V CDR1 and CDR2: SGDLS, YYNGEE. Trimming removed 0 bases at V and 0 bases at J, with 10 bases between.